This T cell receptor beta chain was documented in a study of OX40 agonist ivuxolimab in advanced cancers. Study overall: Participants, around 80% male, averaged approximately 60 years of age, ranging from about 23 to 79. General study findings and limits: Clones of CD4+ and CD8+ blood T cells grew by week 6 at doses of 0.1 to 3.0 mg/kg. Expanded clones belonging to CD8+ T cells outnumbered, on average, those of CD4+.

Sampled blood was obtained at baseline, cycle 4 day 1, and cycle 7 day 1. TCRdb's copy holds only in-frame clones and misses some; the assay was immunoSEQ multiplex PCR. The table has tens of thousands of clones, roughly 91% seen once; the top ten hold 14%. Germline CDR1 is SGHTA and CDR2 is FQGNSA. V lost 11 bases and J 0 bases, leaving 11 bases between the germline ends. CDR3 length: 14 amino acids. Remarks on this clone: The antigen is undetermined.

The J gene is TRBJ1-6, the V gene TRBV7-2; D gene ambiguous. Sequenced material: CD4+ or CD8+ T cells sorted from blood, taken in a trial of the OX40 agonist ivuxolimab. The origin of this receptor is an adult with an advanced solid tumor such as melanoma, head and neck, liver or kidney cancer. This CDR3 reads CAPPASSYNSPLHF. CDR3 in DNA: TGTGCCCCTCCGGCAAGCTCCTATAATTCACCCCTCCACTTT.